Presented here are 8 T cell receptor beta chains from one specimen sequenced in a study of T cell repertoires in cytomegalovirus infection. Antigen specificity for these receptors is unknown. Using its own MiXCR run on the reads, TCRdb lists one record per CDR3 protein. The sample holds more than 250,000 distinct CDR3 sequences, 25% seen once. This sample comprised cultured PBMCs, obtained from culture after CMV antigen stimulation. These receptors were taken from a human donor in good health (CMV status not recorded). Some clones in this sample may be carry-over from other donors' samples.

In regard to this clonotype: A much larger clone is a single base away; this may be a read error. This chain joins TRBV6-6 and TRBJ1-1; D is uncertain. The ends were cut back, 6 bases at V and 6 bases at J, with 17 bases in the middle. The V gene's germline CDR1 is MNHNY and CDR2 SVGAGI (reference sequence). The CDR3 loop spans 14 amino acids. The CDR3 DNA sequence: TGTGCCAGCAGATACGACCCGGGTGGACCTGAAGCTTTCTTT. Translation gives CASRYDPGGPEAFF.

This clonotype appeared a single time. This CDR3 reads CAISGDTGELFF. CDR3 DNA: TGTGCCATCAGTGGAGACACCGGGGAGCTGTTTTTT. The rearrangement joins TRBV10-3 to TRBJ2-2; D is unclear. This CDR3 region has 12 residues. V was shortened by 4 bases and J by 3 bases, with 3 bases between the two germline ends. From germline, CDR1 is ENHRY and CDR2 SYGVKD.

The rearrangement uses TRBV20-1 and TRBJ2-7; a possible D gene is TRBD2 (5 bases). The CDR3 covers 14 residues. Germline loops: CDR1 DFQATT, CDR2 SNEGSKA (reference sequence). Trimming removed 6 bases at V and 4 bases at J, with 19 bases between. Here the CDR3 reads CSAPIAIGGYEQYF. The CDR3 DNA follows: TGCAGTGCACCAATAGCAATAGGCGGGTACGAGCAGTACTTC.

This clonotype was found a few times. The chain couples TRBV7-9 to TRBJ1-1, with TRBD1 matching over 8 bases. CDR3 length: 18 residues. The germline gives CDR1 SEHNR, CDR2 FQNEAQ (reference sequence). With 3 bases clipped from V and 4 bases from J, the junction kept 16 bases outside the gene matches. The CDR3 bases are TGTGCCAGCAGCTTGTCCGGACAGGGTTTTGAAAGATCCACTGAAGCTTTCTTT. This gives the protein CASSLSGQGFERSTEAFF.

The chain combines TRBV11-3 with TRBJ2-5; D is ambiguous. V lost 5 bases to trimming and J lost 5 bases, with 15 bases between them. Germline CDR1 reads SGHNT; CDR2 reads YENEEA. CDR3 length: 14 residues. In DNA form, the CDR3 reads TGTGCCAGCAGCCCCCCGGCTAGTCCTGAGACCCAGTACTTC. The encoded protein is CASSPPASPETQYF.

CDR3 residues: CSAGRARGVTGRSNTEAFF. The CDR3 DNA sequence: TGCAGTGCTGGACGGGCTAGGGGGGTCACAGGCAGGTCGAACACTGAAGCTTTCTTT. The V call is TRBV20-1, the J call TRBJ1-1; D might be TRBD1 (6 bases). Germline V gene sequence: CDR1 DFQATT, CDR2 SNEGSKA (reference sequence). V gave up 5 bases and J gave up 1 base, with 29 bases separating them. The CDR3 totals 19 residues.

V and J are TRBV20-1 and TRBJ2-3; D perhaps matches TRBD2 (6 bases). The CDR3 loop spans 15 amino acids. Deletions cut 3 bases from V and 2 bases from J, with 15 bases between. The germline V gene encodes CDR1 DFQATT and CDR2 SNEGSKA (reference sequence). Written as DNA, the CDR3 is TGCAGTGCTAGGAAAGGGACTTCATCCACAGATACGCAGTATTTT. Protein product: CSARKGTSSTDTQYF.

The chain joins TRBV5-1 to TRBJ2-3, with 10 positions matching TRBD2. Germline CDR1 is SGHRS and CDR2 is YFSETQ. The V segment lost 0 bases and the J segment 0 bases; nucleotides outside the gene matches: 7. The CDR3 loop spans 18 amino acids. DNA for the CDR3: TGCGCCAGCAGCTTGGGACTGACTAGCGGGCGGAGCACAGATACGCAGTATTTT. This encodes CASSLGLTSGRSTDTQYF.